The sequence of this T cell receptor beta chain was determined in a study of blood T cell repertoires in COVID-19 (dated by TCRdb to the early 2020s). Background for the entire study: The collaborator samples originated in the United States, Italy and Spain and spanned the acute and convalescent phases of COVID-19. Sample metadata almost always included a de-identified subject ID, COVID-19 status, age in years and sex. Where available, HLA class I and class II types were taken from metadata supplied by the sample provider and were not determined by assay-based typing. Samples came from the ongoing ImmuneRACE study (first 160 participants) plus 1,254 subjects from 6 global collaborators. The prospective study material was composed of cDNA or gDNA derived from T cells, B-cell-depleted T cells, or PBMCs. Subjects who had been exposed to COVID-19, were actively infected with it, or had recovered from it provided the deeply sampled blood TCRbeta repertoires that made up the dataset. A freely available public database, intended as a resource for researchers studying the immune response to SARS-CoV-2, is where the repertoires were released.

The paper's findings and limits, for the study overall: The amount of clinical and demographic metadata varied by source and participant and was provided uncurated.

Whole blood was collected in K2EDTA tubes by collaborating institutions according to the institutions' own protocols. For TCRbeta analysis, collaborators shipped samples as frozen whole blood, isolated PBMCs, or DNA extracted from either of those sample types. The CDR3 runs 13 amino acids, cysteine and phenylalanine included. Only the CDR3 portion is preserved as DNA: 39 bases, with reading frame beginning at the first base. V and J lose 6 bases and 7 bases, and a span of 12 bases separates them. As encoded in the germline V gene (reference sequence), CDR1 is MNHEY while CDR2 is SMNVEV. In regard to this clone: Its antigen is not yet known. It has no much larger one-base neighbor in the sample; base qualities were not kept.

The immunoSEQ Assay, a bias-controlled multiplex PCR, was used to amplify TCRbeta CDR3 regions from genomic DNA. Turning to the authors' computational methods: Within the assay, amplification of reference gene primers was used to estimate how many nucleated cells each sample contained. To quantify the absolute abundance of each unique TCRbeta CDR3 rearrangement, sequence reads were collapsed and filtered. For each sample, productive Simpson clonality was calculated as the square root of Simpson's diversity index across productive rearrangements. Entries here come from immuneACCESS through TCRdb and include only in-frame sequences with V and J called. Some clones fail to appear in such tables; in the studies checked, an unresolved V gene covers under half of the shortfall, and the cause of the remainder is unknown. That table furnishes V, J and clone size, whereas the DNA furnished D and trimming. Present in this sample are a few hundred thousand clones, 86% of which were seen just once. The ten largest clones capture around 1.7% of the sample.

This chain is built from TRBV27 and TRBJ1-4, with no confident D gene call. This receptor was identified in a woman aged 50 to 65 with acute or convalescent COVID-19. The sequenced sample was peripheral blood. The encoded CDR3 is CASSLRLGEKLFF. The DNA reads as follows: TGTGCCAGCAGCCTCCGCCTAGGTGAAAAACTGTTTTTT. Extended through the reference TRBV27 and TRBJ1-4 proteins, this CDR3 yields the full variable domain: EAQVTQNPRYLITVTGKKLTVTCSQNMNHEYMSWYRQDPGLGLRQIYYSMNVEVTDKGDVPEGYKVSRKEKRNFPLILESPSPNQTSLYFCASSLRLGEKLFFGSGTQLSVL.